The present TCR beta chain was sequenced within a study of cytomegalovirus exposure and HLA in healthy donors. CDR1 is MGHDK, CDR2 SYGVNS, per germline. CDR3 length: 15 residues. V shed 4 bases, J shed 1 base, and the junction held 4 bases outside the gene matches. The PCR contained 60 Vbeta and 13 Jbeta primers. Sequencing used immunoSEQ multiplex PCR; TCRdb keeps in-frame clones, though not all of them. The table records 100,000 or so clones, roughly three quarters of them present only once. This receptor was identified in a man aged 35 to 55 in good health and CMV-seronegative. Source material: PBMCs. The chain employs TRBV25-1 and TRBJ1-3, with TRBD1 matching 7 bases. The CDR3 region is CASSAQGFSGNTIYF. As DNA, the CDR3 is TGTGCCAGCAGTGCACAGGGGTTTTCTGGAAACACCATATATTTT.